These 31 T cell receptor beta chains were all obtained from the same sample, sequenced in a study of shared clonotypes between healthy human individuals. Assay: immunoSEQ multiplex PCR; the TCRdb copy retains only in-frame clones and omits some. The table has about 730,000 clones, 72% seen once. The sequencing input was memory CD4+ T cells sorted from blood. Subset here: CD45RA-negative fraction. The receptors shown here come from a woman in her 30s in good health.

As to this clone: Other DNA sequences from this sample encode an identical CDR3 as well. The chain has TRBV5-4 and TRBJ2-7; no definite D call. The ends were cut back, 1 base at V and 5 bases at J, with 4 bases in the middle. The CDR3 has 11 amino acids. CDR1 is SGHNT and CDR2 is YYREEE in the germline V gene (reference sequence). CDR3 sequence reads: CASSLRDEQYF. The CDR3 region has the DNA TGTGCCAGCAGCTTGCGCGACGAGCAGTACTTC.

This clone has just a few counts. The J gene is TRBJ1-1, the V gene TRBV7-2; possibly TRBD1 for D (5 bases). The V end lost 2 bases, the J end lost 1 base, and 14 bases lay between the germline ends. Germline V gives CDR1 SGHTA, CDR2 FQGNSA. This CDR3 is built from 16 residues. The CDR3 DNA reads as TGTGCCAGCAGCTTAACGCCGGGACGGACGAACACTGAAGCTTTCTTT. This gives the protein CASSLTPGRTNTEAFF.

This clone was seen a few times. The rearrangement links TRBV2 to TRBJ2-5; D not certain. V lost 8 bases, J lost 2 bases, and 9 bases lay in between. The CDR3 loop spans 12 amino acids. CDR1 and CDR2 from the germline V gene are SNHLY and FYNNEI. CDR3 loop: CASLRLQETQYF. CDR3 DNA: TGTGCCAGCCTCCGGTTACAAGAGACCCAGTACTTC.

This clone has only a few counts. V gene TRBV2 combines with J gene TRBJ1-2; 8 positions agree with TRBD1. Germline V CDR1 and CDR2: SNHLY, FYNNEI. V was clipped by 2 bases and J by 2 bases; unmatched bases: 4. The CDR3 is 15 residues long. DNA for the CDR3: TGTGCCAGCAGTGAACAGGGACAGGCAAACTATGGCTACACCTTC. It encodes CASSEQGQANYGYTF.

This sequence joins TRBV27 and TRBJ2-1; TRBD2 agrees at 10 bases. Germline CDR1 reads MNHEY; CDR2 reads SMNVEV (reference sequence). The CDR3 spans 16 residues. V shed 5 bases and J 5 bases; nucleotides not matched to a gene: 9. Written as DNA, the CDR3 is TGTGCCAGCAGTCCCCGCCCAGCGGGAGGGGACAATGAGCAGTTCTTC. Amino acids: CASSPRPAGGDNEQFF.

The rearrangement links TRBV7-9 to TRBJ1-3; 9 positions match TRBD1. This CDR3 is built from 15 residues. After removal of 2 bases from V and 6 bases from J, the junction contained 5 bases not matched to a gene. CDR1 and CDR2 from the germline V gene are SEHNR and FQNEAQ (reference sequence). CDR3 nucleotide sequence: TGTGCCAGCAGCTTAACAGGGGGCATTAAAAACACCATATATTTT. This translates into CASSLTGGIKNTIYF.

As regards this clone: Other nucleotide sequences from this sample produce the same CDR3. V is TRBV7-9 and J is TRBJ2-7, with D uncertain. Germline CDR1 reads SEHNR; CDR2 reads FQNEAQ (reference sequence). V shed 2 bases and J shed 0 bases, with 8 bases lying between them. This CDR3 region has 14 residues. CDR3 loop: CASSLSSSSYEQYF. The CDR3 nucleotides are TGTGCCAGCAGCTTATCCAGCAGCTCCTACGAGCAGTACTTC.

The V call is TRBV10-3, the J call TRBJ1-2; D is undetermined. The CDR3 consists of 14 residues. Trimming removed 4 bases from V and 5 bases from J, with 14 bases in between. CDR1 is ENHRY and CDR2 is SYGVKD in the germline V gene. The CDR3: CAISAGPEGYGYTF. The DNA of the CDR3 is TGTGCCATCAGTGCCGGACCGGAAGGGTATGGCTACACCTTC.

In this sample, this clone turned up many times. The rearrangement uses TRBV23-1 and TRBJ1-1; D is possibly TRBD1 (6 bases). TRBV23-1 is an open reading frame, and its role is uncertain. Deletions cut 3 bases from V and 0 bases from J, with 14 bases between. The CDR3 has 16 residues. The CDR3 reads CASSHGGGSVNTEAFF. Written as DNA, the CDR3 is TGCGCCAGCAGTCATGGGGGGGGCTCGGTGAACACTGAAGCTTTCTTT.

The rearrangement joins TRBV5-6 to TRBJ2-5, with 9 nucleotides matching TRBD2. The length of the CDR3 is 15 residues. CDR1 and CDR2 (germline): SGHDT, YYEEEE. V was clipped by 2 bases and J by 7 bases; unmatched bases: 9. This CDR3 is CASSLGGRALGTQYF. As DNA, the CDR3 is TGTGCCAGCAGCTTAGGCGGGAGGGCCCTCGGGACCCAGTACTTC.

The V gene is TRBV5-5, the J gene TRBJ1-1, with a weak D call TRBD1 (5 bases). Trimming stripped 5 bases from V and 0 bases from J, with 8 bases between. From germline, CDR1 is SGHKS and CDR2 YYEKEE (reference sequence). There are 13 residues in the CDR3. The CDR3: CASRLTVNTEAFF. The CDR3 DNA is TGTGCCAGCAGGTTGACAGTGAACACTGAAGCTTTCTTT.

A note on this clone: The same CDR3 can be traced to other DNA sequences in this sample. The CDR3 DNA reads as TGCGCCAGCAGCCTCGGGGCGTCTGGGGCCAACGTCCTGACTTTC. Encoded protein: CASSLGASGANVLTF. J is TRBJ2-6 and V is TRBV5-1; D may match TRBD1 or TRBD2 (5 bases each). The CDR3 is made up of 15 amino acids. Germline lookup yields CDR1 SGHRS and CDR2 YFSETQ. V was pared by 4 bases and J by 1 base, with 9 bases between.

The chain carries TRBV19 and TRBJ2-3, with TRBD2 matching over 9 bases. V was pared by 2 bases and J by 4 bases, with 7 bases of the junction left unmatched. CDR1 and CDR2 from the germline V gene are LNHDA and SQIVND (reference sequence). This CDR3 comprises 16 residues. CDR3 nucleotides: TGTGCCAGTAGTATATGGCAGCGGGAGGTCGCAGATACGCAGTATTTT. Translation gives CASSIWQREVADTQYF. The variable domain in full, completed from reference TRBV19 and TRBJ2-3, reads DGGITQSPKYLFRKEGQNVTLSCEQNLNHDAMYWYRQDPGQGLRLIYYSQIVNDFQKGDIAEGYSVSREKKESFPLTVTSAQKNPTAFYLCASSIWQREVADTQYFGPGTRLTVL.

This chain links TRBV5-1 with TRBJ2-7; 7 bases match TRBD2. The CDR3 length is 14 residues. Germline CDR1 and CDR2: SGHRS and YFSETQ. V lost 0 bases, J lost 6 bases, and 6 bases stayed unmatched. The CDR3, as DNA: TGCGCCAGCAGCTTGGTCGGGAGGTCTTCCGAGCAGTACTTC. Encoded protein: CASSLVGRSSEQYF.

The rearrangement links TRBV29-1 to TRBJ2-1, with D unclear. Per germline, CDR1 SQVTM and CDR2 ANQGSEA. Trimming left V 0 bases short and J 0 bases short, with 12 bases between. This CDR3 has 16 residues. The CDR3 nucleotides are TGCAGCGTTGAAGAACGGGTGCATCGCTCCTACAATGAGCAGTTCTTC. It encodes CSVEERVHRSYNEQFF.

The rearrangement links TRBV5-1 to TRBJ1-1, with D unclear. Germline V lookup: CDR1 SGHRS, CDR2 YFSETQ. V dropped 4 bases and J dropped 1 base, with 8 bases sitting between them. This CDR3 has 13 amino acids. This CDR3 is CASSPPQNTEAFF. DNA of the CDR3: TGCGCCAGCAGCCCACCACAGAACACTGAAGCTTTCTTT. The variable domain in full, with the rest retrieved from reference TRBV5-1 and TRBJ1-1, is KAGVTQTPRYLIKTRGQQVTLSCSPISGHRSVSWYQQTPGQGLQFLFEYFSETQRNKGNFPGRFSGRQFSNSRSEMNVSTLELGDSALYLCASSPPQNTEAFFGQGTRLTVV.

The genes are TRBV11-2 and TRBJ1-4; D is unresolved. Germline CDR1 reads SGHAT; CDR2 reads FQNNGV. Trimming removed 7 bases at V and 6 bases at J, with 9 bases between. The CDR3 is 12 residues long. The CDR3 DNA reads as TGTGCCAGCACCCTTAACGATGAAAAACTGTTTTTT. It is translated as CASTLNDEKLFF.

This clone appeared a few times. Other DNA sequences in the sample encode the same CDR3. The chain links TRBV5-6 to TRBJ2-7; possibly TRBD1 or TRBD2 for D (5 bases each). The germline V and J ends were trimmed by 3 bases and 0 bases, with 13 bases remaining between them. CDR3 size: 15 residues. Germline CDR1 reads SGHDT; CDR2 reads YYEEEE. In nucleotides, the CDR3 is TGTGCCAGCAGCTCGGGGCAGGGATACTCCTACGAGCAGTACTTC. Amino acid sequence: CASSSGQGYSYEQYF. Drawing the rest from reference TRBV5-6 and TRBJ2-7, the complete variable domain is DAGVTQSPTHLIKTRGQQVTLRCSPKSGHDTVSWYQQALGQGPQFIFQYYEEEERQRGNFPDRFSGHQFPNYSSELNVNALLLGDSALYLCASSSGQGYSYEQYFGPGTRLTVT.

The V and J genes are TRBV5-4 and TRBJ2-3; 8 nucleotides match TRBD2. Germline V CDR1 and CDR2: SGHNT, YYREEE (reference sequence). The J segment lost 1 base and the V segment lost 4 bases, leaving 8 bases of the junction unmatched. The CDR3 length is 16 residues. The CDR3 sequence: CASSLKGLGRTDTQYF. CDR3 nucleotide sequence: TGTGCCAGCAGCCTCAAGGGACTAGGTCGCACAGATACGCAGTATTTT.

V and J are TRBV7-7 and TRBJ1-4; D is ambiguous. V lost 5 bases, J lost 0 bases, and 13 bases lay in between. CDR1 SSHAT and CDR2 FNYEAQ come from the germline V gene (reference sequence). CDR3 length equals 16 residues. CDR3 region: CASSPGPTATNEKLFF. CDR3 nucleotide sequence: TGTGCCAGCAGCCCTGGCCCTACCGCAACTAATGAAAAACTGTTTTTT. Full variable domain (rest looked up from reference TRBV7-7 and TRBJ1-4): GAGVSQSPRYKVTKRGQDVTLRCDPISSHATLYWYQQALGQGPEFLTYFNYEAQPDKSGLPSDRFSAERPEGSISTLTIQRTEQRDSAMYRCASSPGPTATNEKLFFGSGTQLSVL.

This clone appeared a few times. J is TRBJ1-1 and V is TRBV7-9; 8 nucleotides line up with TRBD1. V gave up 5 bases and J gave up 2 bases; unmatched junction bases: 4. The CDR3 runs 14 residues. Germline V CDR1 and CDR2: SEHNR, FQNEAQ (reference sequence). In DNA form, the CDR3 reads TGTGCCAGCAGCGAAGACAGGGGAAACACTGAAGCTTTCTTT. Translated, it gives CASSEDRGNTEAFF.

The chain employs TRBV28 and TRBJ1-1; unclear D gene. V lost 4 bases and J 4 bases, leaving 7 bases between the germline ends. Germline V lookup: CDR1 MDHEN, CDR2 SYDVKM. The CDR3 length is 12 residues. This chain's CDR3 is CASSSMGTEAFF. The CDR3 bases are TGTGCCAGCAGTTCCATGGGCACTGAAGCTTTCTTT.

The V gene is TRBV14, the J gene TRBJ2-5; 7 nucleotides align to TRBD2. The CDR3 extends over 15 amino acids. Germline values: CDR1 SGHDN, CDR2 FVKESK. V lost 4 bases and J lost 11; bases outside the gene matches: 16. In DNA form, the CDR3 reads TGTGCCAGCAGCCGCCGAAAAAGCGGGATTGGTGAGCAGTACTTC. It yields the protein CASSRRKSGIGEQYF.

This clone was detected a few times. The chain uses TRBV10-1 and TRBJ2-3, with D possibly matching TRBD1 (6 bases). The CDR3 covers 17 residues. Germline V gene lookup returns CDR1 WNHNN and CDR2 SYGVQD (reference sequence). Trimming removed 5 bases from V and 3 bases from J, with 21 bases in between. This CDR3 reads CASSTGYRVLRTDTQYF. The CDR3, as DNA: TGCGCCAGCAGTACAGGGTACCGCGTTCTGAGGACAGATACGCAGTATTTT.

The rearrangement links TRBV5-1 to TRBJ2-5, with D tentatively TRBD1 (5 bases). The V gene's germline CDR1 is SGHRS and CDR2 YFSETQ. CDR3 size: 16 residues. Trimming took 3 bases from V and 5 from J, leaving 20 bases between them. The CDR3 DNA is TGCGCCAGCAGCTCGCTTACAGGTTTTAAAGGGGAGACCCAGTACTTC. Its translation: CASSSLTGFKGETQYF.

The CDR3 bases are TGTGCCACCAGCGTAACCCGGCTGGGTGAGGATGGCTACACCTTC. Amino acids: CATSVTRLGEDGYTF. The chain uses TRBV15 and TRBJ1-2; D gene unclear. This CDR3 has 15 residues. V shed 5 bases and J shed 6 bases, with 19 bases lying between them. Per germline, CDR1 LNHNV and CDR2 YYDKDF (reference sequence).

The chain joins TRBV5-3 to TRBJ2-5; D is unclear. TRBV5-3 is treated as an ORF (open reading frame) with a function not yet certain. This CDR3 contains 9 residues. The V end lost 2 bases, the J end lost 12 bases, and 5 bases lay between the germline ends. The CDR3 here is CARSLSEYF. CDR3 nucleotide sequence: TGTGCCAGAAGCTTATCTGAGTACTTC.

The table lists this clone with a count of one. This rearrangement joins TRBV4-1 to TRBJ2-7; D possibly corresponds to TRBD2 (6 bases). V was clipped by 2 bases and J by 0 bases, with 14 bases between them. CDR1 is MGHRA and CDR2 is YSYEKL in the germline V gene. The CDR3 extends over 16 amino acids. The CDR3 region is CASSQTRDLSSYEQYF. The CDR3, as DNA: TGCGCCAGCAGCCAAACCCGGGACTTGTCCTCCTACGAGCAGTACTTC.

The rearrangement joins TRBV7-9 to TRBJ1-1, with D perhaps matching TRBD1 (6 bases). Germline V gene data show CDR1 as SEHNR and CDR2 as FQNEAQ (reference sequence). CDR3 size: 15 residues. V was trimmed by 4 bases and J by 4 bases, leaving 16 bases between them. The CDR3 region is CASSSLGGGATEAFF. CDR3 in DNA: TGTGCCAGCAGCTCCCTCGGCGGGGGGGCCACTGAAGCTTTCTTT.

This clone occurred a few times. The chain carries TRBV25-1 and TRBJ2-2; D remains unclear. Germline V gene lookup returns CDR1 MGHDK and CDR2 SYGVNS. This CDR3 is 13 amino acids long. Trimming removed 5 bases at V and 7 bases at J, with 11 bases between. The CDR3 spells CASSPRDHGELFF. CDR3 DNA sequence: TGTGCCAGCAGTCCCCGAGACCACGGGGAGCTGTTTTTT.

CDR3 loop: CASSKGQMHTDTQYF. Written as DNA, the CDR3 is TGTGCCAGTAGTAAAGGACAGATGCACACAGATACGCAGTATTTT. V gene TRBV19 combines with J gene TRBJ2-3; D is possibly TRBD1 (6 bases). The CDR3 sequence is 15 residues long. The V end was cut by 4 bases, the J end by 2 bases, with 13 bases between. Germline CDR1 LNHDA, CDR2 SQIVND (reference sequence). The entire variable domain, with the rest obtained from reference TRBV19 and TRBJ2-3, is as follows: DGGITQSPKYLFRKEGQNVTLSCEQNLNHDAMYWYRQDPGQGLRLIYYSQIVNDFQKGDIAEGYSVSREKKESFPLTVTSAQKNPTAFYLCASSKGQMHTDTQYFGPGTRLTVL.